This TCR beta chain is from a study of T cell responses to AZD1222 COVID-19 vaccine. Regarding the study as a whole: A reported finding is that nearly half of spike-specific TCRs target unmutated variant regions. Spike-wide coverage was observed for vaccine-associated CD4 TCRs, with dominant responses at 160-218 and 743-854. Spike-specific TCR breadth and depth went up after people got two AZD1222 doses. Scientists sampled the repertoires only once the peak T cell response had passed.

Worth noting for this clone: Its specificity is unknown.

Germline lookup yields CDR1 MNHEY and CDR2 SMNVEV (reference sequence). The CDR3 has 15 amino acids. Losses at the gene ends were 8 bases for V and 2 bases for J; bases not matched to a gene: 9. The assay was immunoSEQ multiplex PCR, and TCRdb's table has in-frame clones only and misses some. Of around 170,000 clones listed, approximately 89% were seen once; the top ten hold about 4.4%. The chain combines TRBV27 with TRBJ2-1, with TRBD2 matching 7 bases. This receptor was taken from an adult in good health. The starting material was peripheral blood, obtained on day 0 of AZD1222 vaccination. CDR3 sequence (DNA): TGTGCCAGCCTTCGCTCGCTAGCGGCCTACAATGAGCAGTTCTTC. Translated, it gives CASLRSLAAYNEQFF.